This T cell receptor beta chain derives from a study of T cell repertoires in cytomegalovirus infection. Study-wide background: Researchers turned to recently identified HLA-C-restricted CMV epitopes as well as well-studied HLA-B-restricted ones. Public TCR beta signatures provided an indication of both CMV infection and a matching HLA type.

Each CDR3 protein is one row after TCRdb ran MiXCR on the reads. The data contain hundreds of thousands of distinct CDR3 sequences, approximately 33% of them singletons. With 2 bases removed from V and 7 bases from J, the gap between germline ends came to 8 bases. Germline CDR1 SGHNT, CDR2 YENEEA. This CDR3 has 12 amino acids. A note on this clonotype: Its matching antigen is unknown.

Study results and limitations: Clonotype analysis showed dominance of the ex vivo response by HLA-C-restricted CMV-specific TCR beta clonotypes. Cumulated frequencies of public TCR beta families served to identify carriers of CMV plus the relevant HLA.

The source is a human donor in good health (CMV status not recorded). Some clones in this sample may be carry-over from other donors' samples. The chain is built from TRBV11-3 and TRBJ1-1, with no clear D. This specimen was cultured PBMCs, taken from culture after CMV antigen stimulation. CDR3 residues: CASSLFEGEAFF. CDR3 nucleotide sequence: TGTGCCAGCAGCTTATTTGAGGGTGAAGCTTTCTTT.